The 23 T cell receptor beta chains given below trace back to one sample, sequenced in a study of T-cell reconstitution after alpha-beta-depleted transplantation in children. A library of TCRbeta sequences, prepared with unique molecular identifiers, was generated. Each CDR3 protein gets one entry after TCRdb re-called the PCR reads with MiXCR. Of some 830,000 distinct CDR3 sequences in the sample, about 15% were seen once. Specimen: PBMCs, mostly from graft donor cells, collected 360 days after TCRalphabeta/CD19-depleted stem cell transplant. The receptors here all came from a male patient aged 10 to 17 who had a stem cell transplant for acute lymphoblastic leukemia, so the T cells may come from the graft donor.

This chain joins TRBV2 and TRBJ2-3; 7 positions match TRBD1. This CDR3 comprises 15 residues. Trimming removed 7 bases from V and 2 bases from J; junction bases left unmatched: 9. CDR1 and CDR2 (germline): SNHLY, FYNNEI. CDR3 protein: CASTHRDRNTDTQYF. CDR3 sequence (DNA): TGTGCCAGCACCCATCGGGACAGAAACACAGATACGCAGTATTTT.

This rearrangement joins TRBV20-1 to TRBJ2-5; 7 nucleotides agree with TRBD2. Trimming cost V 3 bases and J 5 bases; bases outside gene matches: 6. The CDR3 is made up of 13 amino acids. The germline gives CDR1 DFQATT, CDR2 SNEGSKA (reference sequence). CDR3 DNA: TGCAGTGCTAGGGGGAGGGACGGGGAGACCCAGTACTTC. Its translation is CSARGRDGETQYF.

The sample holds a few counts of this clonotype. V and J are TRBV7-9 and TRBJ1-4, with D maybe TRBD1 (5 bases). This CDR3 is 17 amino acids long. Trimming took off 2 bases at V and 3 bases at J, with 16 bases between the two ends. The V gene's germline CDR1 is SEHNR and CDR2 FQNEAQ (reference sequence). In DNA, the CDR3 is TGTGCCAGCAGCTTAAAACCCCTCAGGGAGGCTAATGAAAAACTGTTTTTT. This encodes CASSLKPLREANEKLFF.

There are a few counts of this clonotype. CDR3 sequence reads: CASSRSRDIYNEQFF. DNA for the CDR3: TGTGCCAGCAGCAGGTCCCGGGACATATACAATGAGCAGTTCTTC. V usage is TRBV21-1 and J usage is TRBJ2-1; the table assigns TRBD1, which was not confirmed against the DNA. TRBV21-1 is described as a pseudogene. The length of the CDR3 is 15 residues.

The chain joins TRBV27 to TRBJ2-5; TRBD2 might be the D (5 bases). The V gene lost 0 bases and the J gene lost 0 bases, with 14 bases spanning the gap. The CDR3 is 17 amino acids. The germline CDR1 and CDR2 sequences are MNHEY and SMNVEV (reference sequence). CDR3 DNA sequence: TGTGCCAGCAGTTTATCCGGGTGGAGGTCCAACCAAGAGACCCAGTACTTC. Protein: CASSLSGWRSNQETQYF.

There are a few counts of this clonotype. This sequence joins TRBV7-9 and TRBJ2-1; 7 bases are a match to TRBD2. Per the germline V gene, CDR1 is SEHNR and CDR2 is FQNEAQ (reference sequence). This CDR3 has 15 residues. V shed 1 base, J shed 3 bases, and the junction held 3 bases outside the gene matches. The CDR3 nucleotides read TGTGCCAGCAGCTTAGTAGCGGGTTACTACAATGAGCAGTTCTTC. Translated, it gives CASSLVAGYYNEQFF.

In this sample, this clonotype turned up a few times. The rearrangement uses TRBV25-1 and TRBJ2-1; TRBD2 matches at 7 bases. The CDR3 sequence is 15 residues long. CDR1 and CDR2 from the germline V gene are MGHDK and SYGVNS. With V trimmed by 4 bases and J by 7 bases, 10 bases remained unmatched. The CDR3, as DNA: TGTGCCAGCAGTGGCAGGCGGGGGTCTCTAAATGAGCAGTTCTTC. Protein sequence: CASSGRRGSLNEQFF.

V usage is TRBV7-8 and J usage is TRBJ2-1; possibly TRBD1 or TRBD2 for D (5 bases each). From germline, CDR1 is SGHVS and CDR2 FQNEAQ. With 4 bases removed from V and 15 bases from J, the gap between germline ends came to 19 bases. CDR3 length: 13 amino acids. CDR3 bases: TGTGCCAGCAGCTCCACCCTGGGGGTAGCTGTGTTCTTC. Translation: CASSSTLGVAVFF. Full variable domain (outside the CDR3, taken from reference TRBV7-8 and TRBJ2-1): GAGVSQSPRYKVAKRGQDVALRCDPISGHVSLFWYQQALGQGPEFLTYFQNEAQLDKSGLPSDRFFAERPEGSVSTLKIQRTQQEDSAVYLCASSSTLGVAVFFGPGTRLTVL.

The rearrangement links TRBV20-1 to TRBJ2-3; TRBD2 matches at 7 bases. CDR1 and CDR2 from the germline V gene are DFQATT and SNEGSKA (reference sequence). V lost 4 bases to trimming and J lost 2 bases; unmatched junction nucleotides: 15. The CDR3 is made up of 17 amino acids. The CDR3 bases are TGCAGTGCTAAATCTAGCGGTTGGTTCACAAACACAGATACGCAGTATTTT. Translation gives CSAKSSGWFTNTDTQYF.

J is TRBJ2-7 and V is TRBV4-1; 9 nucleotides match TRBD2. CDR1 is MGHRA, CDR2 YSYEKL, per germline. The CDR3 totals 16 residues. V shed 1 base, J shed 2 bases, and the junction held 6 bases outside the gene matches. The CDR3 is CASSQGVAGVTYEQYF. The CDR3 DNA reads TGCGCCAGCAGCCAAGGAGTAGCGGGAGTGACCTACGAGCAGTACTTC.

V is TRBV5-4 and J is TRBJ2-1; 11 bases agree with TRBD2. The CDR3 runs to 15 residues. Germline CDR1 reads SGHNT; CDR2 reads YYREEE (reference sequence). J gave up 8 bases and V 4 bases, and 8 bases lay outside the gene matches. CDR3 sequence (DNA): TGTGCCAGCAGCAAACTAGCGGGAGCGAGGGATGAGCAGTTCTTC. As protein: CASSKLAGARDEQFF. Using reference TRBV5-4 and TRBJ2-1 for the parts outside the CDR3, the full variable domain is ETGVTQSPTHLIKTRGQQVTLRCSSQSGHNTVSWYQQALGQGPQFIFQYYREEENGRGNFPPRFSGLQFPNYSSELNVNALELDDSALYLCASSKLAGARDEQFFGPGTRLTVL.

This chain links TRBV15 with TRBJ2-1, with 7 bases aligning to TRBD1. The V gene's germline CDR1 is LNHNV and CDR2 YYDKDF (reference sequence). V was clipped by 3 bases and J by 8 bases; unmatched bases: 10. This CDR3 comprises 15 residues. This chain's CDR3 is CATSSAGTVIDEQFF. For the CDR3, the DNA is TGTGCCACCAGCAGCGCCGGGACAGTGATCGATGAGCAGTTCTTC.

In its sample, this clonotype was seen a few times. This chain joins TRBV28 and TRBJ2-7; TRBD1 agrees at 7 bases. Germline V gene data show CDR1 as MDHEN and CDR2 as SYDVKM. This CDR3 is built from 15 residues. V lost 6 bases, J lost 4 bases, and 12 bases stayed unmatched. The DNA for the CDR3 is TGTGCCAGCAGCGAGACAGGGATTTTACAGTACGAGCAGTACTTC. Its translation is CASSETGILQYEQYF.

The chain uses TRBV2 and TRBJ2-3, with D tentatively TRBD1 or TRBD2 (5 bases each). The V end was cut by 7 bases, the J end by 6 bases, with 8 bases between. This CDR3 is built from 11 residues. The germline CDR1 and CDR2 sequences are SNHLY and FYNNEI. CDR3 DNA sequence: TGTGCCAGCACCGAGGGGGATACGCAGTATTTT. Encoded protein: CASTEGDTQYF.

The chain is built from TRBV5-5 and TRBJ2-5; no firm D call. Trimming pared 0 bases from V and 5 bases from J, leaving 8 bases between. CDR3 length: 13 residues. Germline CDR1 SGHKS, CDR2 YYEKEE (reference sequence). The CDR3 sequence is CASSLGPTETQYF. The CDR3 DNA is TGTGCCAGCAGCTTGGGCCCTACTGAGACCCAGTACTTC.

The V call is TRBV6-1, the J call TRBJ1-1, with TRBD1 matching over 8 bases. CDR3 length: 14 residues. After removal of 8 bases from V and 8 bases from J, the junction contained 13 bases not matched to a gene. Germline V gives CDR1 MNHNS, CDR2 SASEGT. This chain's CDR3 is CASVFSTGTGEAFF. In DNA, the CDR3 is TGTGCCAGCGTATTTTCAACCGGGACAGGAGAAGCTTTCTTT.

The chain joins TRBV6-1 to TRBJ1-3; D might be TRBD1 (6 bases). This CDR3 has 15 residues. Germline CDR1 MNHNS, CDR2 SASEGT. Trimming left V 0 bases short and J 4 bases short, with 10 bases between. CDR3: CASSEAGRGGNTIYF. The CDR3 region has the DNA TGTGCCAGCAGTGAAGCGGGCAGGGGAGGAAACACCATATATTTT.

The rearrangement links TRBV5-1 to TRBJ2-5; TRBD2 agrees at 13 bases. Germline CDR1 and CDR2: SGHRS and YFSETQ. The CDR3 spans 19 residues. V gave up 0 bases and J gave up 3 bases; unmatched junction bases: 11. The CDR3 DNA is TGCGCCAGCAGCTTGGAGGGACTAGCGGGGTTTCGACGCGAAGAGACCCAGTACTTC. This translates into CASSLEGLAGFRREETQYF.

The chain combines TRBV27 with TRBJ2-5; 7 bases are a match to TRBD1. This CDR3 is 14 amino acids long. From germline, CDR1 is MNHEY and CDR2 SMNVEV (reference sequence). The J segment lost 0 bases and the V segment lost 9 bases, leaving 7 bases of the junction unmatched. CDR3 sequence: CASGRGTNQETQYF. The CDR3 DNA sequence: TGTGCCAGTGGCAGGGGGACCAACCAAGAGACCCAGTACTTC.

This clonotype has a handful of counts. This CDR3 is CASSASLSSYEQYF. CDR3 DNA: TGTGCCAGCTCAGCCTCTTTGAGCTCCTACGAGCAGTACTTC. V gene TRBV2 combines with J gene TRBJ2-7, with unresolved D. Germline V gene lookup returns CDR1 SNHLY and CDR2 FYNNEI. Trimming pared 8 bases from V and 0 bases from J, leaving 14 bases between. The CDR3 consists of 14 residues. Complete variable domain (other parts from reference TRBV2 and TRBJ2-7): EPEVTQTPSHQVTQMGQEVILRCVPISNHLYFYWYRQILGQKVEFLVSFYNNEISEKSEIFDDQFSVERPDGSNFTLKIRSTKLEDSAMYFCASSASLSSYEQYFGPGTRLTVT.

The rearrangement uses TRBV10-1 and TRBJ2-5; D perhaps matches TRBD1 (5 bases). V gave up 0 bases and J gave up 5 bases, with 13 bases separating them. CDR1 and CDR2 (germline): WNHNN, SYGVQD (reference sequence). The CDR3 has 15 residues. CDR3 sequence: CASSESRGRRETQYF. CDR3 nucleotides: TGCGCCAGCAGTGAGTCTAGGGGTCGGCGCGAGACCCAGTACTTC.

This clonotype was recorded at least ten times. CDR3 in DNA: TGTGCCAGCAGTTTGACAGGCAGTCAGCCCCAGCATTTT. Its protein product is CASSLTGSQPQHF. The chain employs TRBV6-5 and TRBJ1-5; perhaps TRBD1 as D (6 bases). This CDR3 is built from 13 residues. Germline V gene sequence: CDR1 MNHEY, CDR2 SVGAGI. V was clipped by 4 bases and J by 6 bases, with 10 bases between them.

This chain connects TRBV27 to TRBJ2-7; 8 nucleotides agree with TRBD1. The CDR3 contains 16 residues. Trimming at V came to 4 bases and at J to 4 bases, leaving 12 bases not matched to a gene. Looked up from germline, CDR1 is MNHEY and CDR2 is SMNVEV (reference sequence). The CDR3 protein is CASSSQGLGQGYEQYF. The DNA of the CDR3 is TGTGCCAGCAGTTCGCAAGGTCTTGGACAGGGATACGAGCAGTACTTC.